These T cell receptor beta chains were read from a single sample in a study of T cells in Graves' hyperthyroidism and ophthalmopathy. TCRdb ran MiXCR on the multiplex PCR reads and lists one entry per CDR3 protein. In the table there are 400,000 or so distinct CDR3 sequences, 14% of which are singletons. Sequenced input: blood. These receptors all stem from a woman in her twenties or thirties with Graves' ophthalmopathy. The CDR3 runs from the conserved cysteine through the conserved F or W. The order of the fields is clone size, J gene, D gene, V gene, CDR3 DNA, CDR3 protein. The D gene is left open where the match is weak. Size values are once, few and many counts, or a class for expanded clones, and some rows have none.

abundance: many; j_gene: TRBJ1-1; d_gene: -; v_gene: TRBV3-1; CDR3nt: TGTGCCAGCAGCCAAGCCTCGGTAGGTGAAGCTTTCTTT; CDR3aa: CASSQASVGEAFF
abundance: -; j_gene: TRBJ1-5; d_gene: -; v_gene: TRBV4-2; CDR3nt: TGTGCCAGCAGCCAAGATCTCGGCAGGGTCCATCAGCCCCAGCATTTT; CDR3aa: CASSQDLGRVHQPQHF
abundance: many; j_gene: TRBJ1-5; d_gene: -; v_gene: TRBV12-3/TRBV12-4; CDR3nt: TGTGCCAGCAGAACCTCAGGGCGTCAGCCCCAGCATTTT; CDR3aa: CASRTSGRQPQHF
abundance: many; j_gene: TRBJ1-1; d_gene: -; v_gene: TRBV29-1; CDR3nt: TGCAGCGTTCTTCCAACGCTGAACACTGAAGCTTTCTTT; CDR3aa: CSVLPTLNTEAFF
abundance: -; j_gene: TRBJ1-5; d_gene: TRBD1; v_gene: TRBV7-9; CDR3nt: TGTGCCAGCAGCTCGGGACAGGGAATGAATCAGCCCCAGCATTTT; CDR3aa: CASSSGQGMNQPQHF
abundance: few; j_gene: TRBJ1-1; d_gene: -; v_gene: TRBV7-3; CDR3nt: TGTGCCAGCAGCTCGGGACATGCGAACACTGAAGCTTTCTTT; CDR3aa: CASSSGHANTEAFF
abundance: few; j_gene: TRBJ1-2; d_gene: -; v_gene: TRBV24-1; CDR3nt: TGTGCCACCAGTGCCGGGGGCGCCGACCATGGCTACACCTTC; CDR3aa: CATSAGGADHGYTF
abundance: -; j_gene: TRBJ2-2; d_gene: -; v_gene: TRBV5-8; CDR3nt: TGTGCCAGCACCCCGGTCAGAACGAACACCGGGGAGCTGTTTTTT; CDR3aa: CASTPVRTNTGELFF
abundance: many; j_gene: TRBJ2-5; d_gene: -; v_gene: TRBV6-1; CDR3nt: TGTGCCAGCAGTGAAGTAAGGACGAGCCAAGAGACCCAGTACTTC; CDR3aa: CASSEVRTSQETQYF
abundance: -; j_gene: TRBJ1-1; d_gene: -; v_gene: TRBV11-2; CDR3nt: TGTGCCAGCAGCTTAGGGTCGGACACTGAAGCTTTCTTT; CDR3aa: CASSLGSDTEAFF
abundance: many; j_gene: TRBJ2-3; d_gene: -; v_gene: TRBV4-1; CDR3nt: TGCGCCAGCAGCCTCCGTAACTACTCATATACGCAGTATTTT; CDR3aa: CASSLRNYSYTQYF
abundance: -; j_gene: TRBJ1-2; d_gene: TRBD1; v_gene: TRBV12-3/TRBV12-4; CDR3nt: TGTGCCAGCAGTTTACGGGACAGAAGTAACTATGGCTACACCTTC; CDR3aa: CASSLRDRSNYGYTF
abundance: -; j_gene: TRBJ2-7; d_gene: TRBD1; v_gene: TRBV6-1; CDR3nt: TGTGCCAGCAGCCACCCAGGGGGCCACGAGCAGTACTTC; CDR3aa: CASSHPGGHEQYF
abundance: few; j_gene: TRBJ1-1; d_gene: TRBD1; v_gene: TRBV6-1; CDR3nt: TGTGCCAGCAGTTCCCCGGAGGGGGCGCGGACTGAAGCTTTCTTT; CDR3aa: CASSSPEGARTEAFF
abundance: many; j_gene: TRBJ2-2; d_gene: -; v_gene: TRBV7-9; CDR3nt: TGTGCCAGCAGTTGGACGGTATACACCGGGGAGCTGTTTTTT; CDR3aa: CASSWTVYTGELFF
abundance: many; j_gene: TRBJ1-1; d_gene: TRBD1; v_gene: TRBV28; CDR3nt: TGTGCCAGCAGTTTCGACAGGGGTTCAAACACTGAAGCTTTCTTT; CDR3aa: CASSFDRGSNTEAFF
abundance: many; j_gene: TRBJ2-1; d_gene: TRBD2; v_gene: TRBV11-3; CDR3nt: TGTGCCAGCAGCCCAGGAGGTAGCGGGGGGGCCATTGGGTCCTACAATGAGCAGTTCTTC; CDR3aa: CASSPGGSGGAIGSYNEQFF
abundance: many; j_gene: TRBJ1-2; d_gene: TRBD1; v_gene: TRBV11-2; CDR3nt: TGTGCCAGCAGCGACCGGGACAGGGGCGGCTACACCTTC; CDR3aa: CASSDRDRGGYTF
abundance: many; j_gene: TRBJ1-3; d_gene: -; v_gene: TRBV6-5; CDR3nt: TGTGCCAGCAGTTACTTCGGGGCTGGAAACACCATATATTTT; CDR3aa: CASSYFGAGNTIYF
abundance: -; j_gene: TRBJ2-3; d_gene: -; v_gene: TRBV6-1; CDR3nt: TGTGCCAGCAGTGAAGGGCTGGGCACAGATACGCAGTATTTT; CDR3aa: CASSEGLGTDTQYF
abundance: many; j_gene: TRBJ2-2; d_gene: TRBD1; v_gene: TRBV28; CDR3nt: TGTGCCAGCAGTTTTTTTAGGGACAGCAACACCGGGGAGCTGTTTTTT; CDR3aa: CASSFFRDSNTGELFF
abundance: many; j_gene: TRBJ1-4; d_gene: -; v_gene: TRBV11-3; CDR3nt: TGTGCCAGCAGATCGGCGGCAGGGACGGAAAAACTGTTTTTT; CDR3aa: CASRSAAGTEKLFF
abundance: -; j_gene: TRBJ2-1; d_gene: TRBD2; v_gene: TRBV27; CDR3nt: TGTGCCAGCGAAGCGGGGGGTACCTACAATGAGCAGTTCTTC; CDR3aa: CASEAGGTYNEQFF
abundance: many; j_gene: TRBJ2-7; d_gene: -; v_gene: TRBV6-1; CDR3nt: TGTGCCAGCAGTGCGACGCCAAGGCTAAGTGGGGGATTTGAGCAGTACTTC; CDR3aa: CASSATPRLSGGFEQYF
abundance: -; j_gene: TRBJ1-1; d_gene: -; v_gene: TRBV19; CDR3nt: TGTGCCAGTAGTATAGAGGACGGGACTGAAGCTTTCTTT; CDR3aa: CASSIEDGTEAFF
abundance: -; j_gene: TRBJ1-1; d_gene: -; v_gene: TRBV5-1; CDR3nt: TGCGCCAGCAGCTTGATGGGGCGTTTAGACGAGGAAGCTTTCTTT; CDR3aa: CASSLMGRLDEEAFF
abundance: few; j_gene: TRBJ2-1; d_gene: TRBD1; v_gene: TRBV7-6; CDR3nt: TGTGCCAGCAGCATAGGGACAGCAAGTCGTGAGCAGTTCTTC; CDR3aa: CASSIGTASREQFF
abundance: -; j_gene: TRBJ2-3; d_gene: TRBD2; v_gene: TRBV3-1; CDR3nt: TGTGCCAGCAGCCGGGTGGGCGGGGGGTTAGGAGATACGCAGTATTTT; CDR3aa: CASSRVGGGLGDTQYF
abundance: many; j_gene: TRBJ1-5; d_gene: TRBD1; v_gene: TRBV2; CDR3nt: TGTGCCAGCAGCTCAGGCGGGACAGGCTACAATCAGCCCCAGCATTTT; CDR3aa: CASSSGGTGYNQPQHF
abundance: -; j_gene: TRBJ1-6; d_gene: -; v_gene: TRBV10-3; CDR3nt: TGTGCCATCAGCGATACAGGCCGTAATTCACCCCTCCACTTT; CDR3aa: CAISDTGRNSPLHF
abundance: many; j_gene: TRBJ2-5; d_gene: TRBD1; v_gene: TRBV7-6; CDR3nt: TGTGCCAGCAGCTTAGAATACAGGGGGCGCAATGGCCAAGAGACCCAGTACTTC; CDR3aa: CASSLEYRGRNGQETQYF
abundance: many; j_gene: TRBJ2-7; d_gene: -; v_gene: TRBV7-8; CDR3nt: TGTGCCAGCAGCTTAGTGCTGGCGATCAACTACGAGCAGTACTTC; CDR3aa: CASSLVLAINYEQYF
abundance: many; j_gene: TRBJ1-4; d_gene: -; v_gene: TRBV7-3; CDR3nt: TGTGCCAGCAGCTTTACCCGGGACAAACCCCTGCAACGTAGTGGGGGACTGTTTTTT; CDR3aa: CASSFTRDKPLQRSGGLFF
abundance: many; j_gene: TRBJ2-7; d_gene: TRBD1; v_gene: TRBV5-1; CDR3nt: TGCGCCAGCAGCTTGGCTACAGGGGGCAACCGCGAGCAGTACTTC; CDR3aa: CASSLATGGNREQYF
abundance: many; j_gene: TRBJ1-2; d_gene: -; v_gene: TRBV12-3/TRBV12-4; CDR3nt: TGTGCCAGCAGCGGACAGCCATATGGCTACACCTTC; CDR3aa: CASSGQPYGYTF
abundance: -; j_gene: TRBJ1-5; d_gene: -; v_gene: TRBV19; CDR3nt: TGTGCCAGTAGTAGGGACATCTACAGCAATCAGCCCCAGCATTTT; CDR3aa: CASSRDIYSNQPQHF
abundance: -; j_gene: TRBJ1-1; d_gene: -; v_gene: TRBV27; CDR3nt: TGTGCCAGCTGGGGGGTTGAAGCTTTCTTT; CDR3aa: CASWGVEAFF
abundance: few; j_gene: TRBJ1-6; d_gene: TRBD1; v_gene: TRBV4-1; CDR3nt: TGCGCCAGCAGCCAAGAGACAGGGGGAAGGTATAATTCACCCCTCCACTTT; CDR3aa: CASSQETGGRYNSPLHF
abundance: -; j_gene: TRBJ1-5; d_gene: TRBD1; v_gene: TRBV5-6; CDR3nt: TGTGCCAGCAGCTTCTTGACAGGGGGTAATCAGCCCCAGCATTTT; CDR3aa: CASSFLTGGNQPQHF
abundance: -; j_gene: TRBJ1-3; d_gene: TRBD1; v_gene: TRBV14; CDR3nt: TGTGCCAGCACAAACAGGGGCTCTGGAAACACCATATATTTT; CDR3aa: CASTNRGSGNTIYF
abundance: few; j_gene: TRBJ2-2; d_gene: -; v_gene: TRBV14; CDR3nt: TGTGCCAGCAGCCAAGCCGGGGAGCTGTTTTTT; CDR3aa: CASSQAGELFF
abundance: -; j_gene: TRBJ2-1; d_gene: TRBD2; v_gene: TRBV4-2; CDR3nt: TGTGCCAGCAGCCAAGGGCGGGGGGGCGGTGAGCAGATCTTC; CDR3aa: CASSQGRGGGEQIF
abundance: many; j_gene: TRBJ2-3; d_gene: -; v_gene: TRBV7-3; CDR3nt: TGTGCCAGCAGCTTAAGTCTAGCGCCCCCCGGGGATACGCAGTATTTT; CDR3aa: CASSLSLAPPGDTQYF
abundance: few; j_gene: TRBJ1-4; d_gene: -; v_gene: TRBV29-1; CDR3nt: TGCAGCGTTGAAGTGGGGACAAGGGAAAAACTGTTTTTT; CDR3aa: CSVEVGTREKLFF
abundance: many; j_gene: TRBJ2-7; d_gene: -; v_gene: TRBV7-2; CDR3nt: TGTGCCAGCAGGATGAGTGGGGGCGCCCACGAGCAGTACTTC; CDR3aa: CASRMSGGAHEQYF
abundance: many; j_gene: TRBJ2-3; d_gene: TRBD2; v_gene: TRBV20-1; CDR3nt: TGCAGTGCCAGAGGAGGAACTAGCGGTATCACAGATACGCAGTATTTT; CDR3aa: CSARGGTSGITDTQYF
abundance: many; j_gene: TRBJ2-6; d_gene: -; v_gene: TRBV2; CDR3nt: TGTGCCATCCTCAGGACGCGAGCAGGGGGGGCCAACGTCCTGACTTTC; CDR3aa: CAILRTRAGGANVLTF
abundance: many; j_gene: TRBJ2-3; d_gene: -; v_gene: TRBV13; CDR3nt: TGTGCCAGCAGCTTAGAGGGGGCAGATACGCAGTATTTT; CDR3aa: CASSLEGADTQYF
abundance: -; j_gene: TRBJ1-3; d_gene: -; v_gene: TRBV29-1; CDR3nt: TGCAGCGTTCTCAGTCCGGGCGGAAACACCATATATTTT; CDR3aa: CSVLSPGGNTIYF
abundance: many; j_gene: TRBJ2-7; d_gene: -; v_gene: TRBV19; CDR3nt: TGTGCCAGTAGTAAGAGGTACTCCTACGAGCAGTACTTC; CDR3aa: CASSKRYSYEQYF
abundance: many; j_gene: TRBJ2-3; d_gene: TRBD2; v_gene: TRBV2; CDR3nt: TGTGCCAGCAGTGAAGCTGGGGGACTAGCGGGTCTGTATACGCAGTATTTT; CDR3aa: CASSEAGGLAGLYTQYF
abundance: many; j_gene: TRBJ2-1; d_gene: -; v_gene: TRBV12-3/TRBV12-4; CDR3nt: TGTGCCAGCAGTCCGGGGGCTAGGGGGTCGAATGAGCAGTTCTTC; CDR3aa: CASSPGARGSNEQFF
abundance: -; j_gene: TRBJ2-1; d_gene: -; v_gene: TRBV20-1; CDR3nt: TGCAGTGCCGTCCTCCGGAGTGCGGCCAATGAGCAGTTCTTC; CDR3aa: CSAVLRSAANEQFF
abundance: many; j_gene: TRBJ1-5; d_gene: TRBD1; v_gene: TRBV12-3/TRBV12-4; CDR3nt: TGTGCCAGCAGTACCAGCAGGGGGCGGGTTCAGCCCCAGCATTTT; CDR3aa: CASSTSRGRVQPQHF
abundance: many; j_gene: TRBJ2-5; d_gene: -; v_gene: TRBV7-8; CDR3nt: TGTGCCAGCAGCTCAGCGGGTAACCAAGAGACCCAGTACTTC; CDR3aa: CASSSAGNQETQYF
abundance: few; j_gene: TRBJ2-7; d_gene: -; v_gene: TRBV7-9; CDR3nt: TGTGCCAGCAGCAGCGGACCTTCCTACGAGCAGTACTTC; CDR3aa: CASSSGPSYEQYF
abundance: few; j_gene: TRBJ2-2; d_gene: TRBD2; v_gene: TRBV10-3; CDR3nt: TGTGCCATCAGTGAGTCCGTGGGAGGGCTGACCGGGGAGCTGTTTTTT; CDR3aa: CAISESVGGLTGELFF